This T cell receptor beta chain was sequenced during a study of Graves' ophthalmopathy and Graves' hyperthyroidism. RNA served as the template for amplifying TCR beta CDR3 regions. An opening RT-PCR round employed HTBI primers and preceded a second-round multiplex PCR. Using its own MiXCR run on the multiplex PCR reads, TCRdb lists one record per CDR3 protein. Of around 590,000 distinct CDR3 sequences listed, 39% are singletons. The V gene lost 7 bases and the J gene lost 0 bases, with 16 bases spanning the gap. CDR1 is GTSNPN, CDR2 SVGIG, per germline (reference sequence). This CDR3 region has 14 residues. This clonotype came up a few times.

The sample taken for sequencing was peripheral blood or thyroid tissue (not recorded which). The chain links TRBV30 to TRBJ2-7; maybe TRBD2 (6 bases). The clonotype originates from an adult man with Graves' hyperthyroidism. Here the CDR3 reads CAYVRPGDSYEQYF. The CDR3 DNA reads TGTGCCTACGTACGGCCGGGAGACTCCTACGAGCAGTACTTC.